A single sample gave rise to the 27 T cell receptor beta chains below, sequenced in a study of blood T cells in healthy people across ages. Combining a sample-barcoded 5' primer with a J-beta primer mix, a second PCR ran for roughly 6 to 11 cycles. TCRdb re-called the 5' RACE reads through MiXCR, storing one row per CDR3 protein. The sample yields around 800,000 distinct CDR3 sequences, around two fifths seen once. Sequenced input: blood. These receptors came from a man aged 55 to 70 in good health.

This clonotype was counted a single time. The V call is TRBV28, the J call TRBJ2-3; 7 bases align to TRBD1. The germline V gene has CDR1 MDHEN and CDR2 SYDVKM. With V trimmed by 4 bases and J by 3 bases, 4 bases remained unmatched. This CDR3 has 14 residues. The CDR3 bases are TGTGCCAGCAGTTGGGGACAGACAACAGATACGCAGTATTTT. This sequence encodes CASSWGQTTDTQYF.

This clonotype was seen ten or more times. The CDR3 DNA reads as TGTGCCAGCAGTGTGGAGGGTAGCTATGGCTACACCTTC. Protein product: CASSVEGSYGYTF. This chain connects TRBV9 to TRBJ1-2; D unresolved. Germline V gene sequence: CDR1 SGDLS, CDR2 YYNGEE. This CDR3 is built from 13 residues. V shed 5 bases and J shed 4 bases, with 12 bases lying between them. The entire variable domain, with the rest obtained from reference TRBV9 and TRBJ1-2, is as follows: DSGVTQTPKHLITATGQRVTLRCSPRSGDLSVYWYQQSLDQGLQFLIQYYNGEERAKGNILERFSAQQFPDLHSELNLSSLELGDSALYFCASSVEGSYGYTFGSGTRLTVV.

The V gene is TRBV18, the J gene TRBJ2-7; the D gene is possibly TRBD1 (5 bases). The CDR3 has 14 residues. The germline CDR1 and CDR2 sequences are KGHSH and LQKENI. The V end was cut by 1 base, the J end by 5 bases, with 12 bases between. CDR3 sequence reads: CASSPRGSQNEQYF. The CDR3 DNA reads TGTGCCAGCTCACCACGGGGCAGCCAAAACGAGCAGTACTTC.

The genes are TRBV6-6 and TRBJ1-2; TRBD1 agrees at 7 bases. The CDR3 runs 17 residues. After removal of 2 bases from V and 2 bases from J, the junction contained 11 bases not matched to a gene. Germline loops: CDR1 MNHNY, CDR2 SVGAGI (reference sequence). In DNA, the CDR3 is TGTGCCAGCAGTTACGCGTTTTATGGACAGGAAAACTATGGCTACACCTTC. It is translated as CASSYAFYGQENYGYTF.

This clonotype was picked up a small number of times. The J gene is TRBJ2-7, the V gene TRBV9, with D hard to call. The DNA end lines up better with TRBJ2-5; the J call may be wrong. The germline V gene encodes CDR1 SGDLS and CDR2 YYNGEE. This CDR3 is built from 12 residues. The CDR3 here is CASSGAQETQYF. CDR3 bases: TGTGCCAGCAGCGGAGCCCAAGAGACCCAGTACTTC.

The V gene is TRBV20-1, the J gene TRBJ2-7; 15 nucleotides align to TRBD2. CDR1 is DFQATT, CDR2 SNEGSKA, per germline (reference sequence). This CDR3 contains 18 residues. V lost 3 bases to trimming and J lost 7 bases; unmatched junction nucleotides: 16. CDR3 sequence reads: CSASLSLGLAGGPGEQYF. CDR3 bases: TGCAGTGCTAGCCTTTCTCTAGGACTAGCGGGGGGGCCGGGTGAGCAGTACTTC.

The rearrangement joins TRBV20-1 to TRBJ2-7, with a weak D call TRBD2 (5 bases). Between the trimmed V and J ends, which lost 5 bases and 2 bases, there was a span of 19 bases. The CDR3 spans 15 residues. Germline CDR1 and CDR2: DFQATT and SNEGSKA (reference sequence). The CDR3, as DNA: TGCAGTGCTGGATTGATGGTACCGGAGGCCTACGAGCAGTACTTC. It codes for CSAGLMVPEAYEQYF.

Turning to this clonotype: A read error may be the cause here, since a much bigger clone is one base away. The chain links TRBV6-6 to TRBJ2-4, with no clear D. The last part of the DNA fits TRBJ2-7 better; the J call may be wrong. The germline V gene encodes CDR1 MNHNY and CDR2 SVGAGI (reference sequence). This CDR3 spans 13 amino acids. The CDR3 protein is CASSYGVSYEQYF. CDR3 sequence (DNA): TGTGCCAGCAGTTACGGGGTCTCCTACGAGCAGTACTTC.

This clonotype was seen a handful of times. Written as DNA, the CDR3 is TGCAGTGCCCAGCGCCGGGACAGGGGAAATTCACCCCTCCACTTT. It translates to CSAQRRDRGNSPLHF. The chain combines TRBV20-1 with TRBJ1-6, with 10 bases that match TRBD1. Germline-derived CDR1 and CDR2 are DFQATT and SNEGSKA (reference sequence). V shed 6 bases and J 7 bases; nucleotides not matched to a gene: 9. The CDR3 is 15 residues long.

This clonotype was seen only a few times. The chain links TRBV7-2 to TRBJ1-1, with D tentatively TRBD1 (5 bases). Germline values: CDR1 SGHTA, CDR2 FQGNSA. The CDR3 contains 15 residues. Deletions cut 6 bases from V and 0 bases from J, with 14 bases between. The CDR3 region has the DNA TGTGCCAGCAGTTCCTGGGGGGGAATGAACACTGAAGCTTTCTTT. Its protein is CASSSWGGMNTEAFF.

This clonotype has a handful of counts. The chain couples TRBV20-1 to TRBJ2-3; 8 positions match TRBD2. V lost 6 bases to trimming and J lost 6 bases; unmatched junction nucleotides: 11. The CDR3 totals 14 residues. The germline gives CDR1 DFQATT, CDR2 SNEGSKA (reference sequence). CDR3 region: CSAKGLAVGDTQYF. CDR3 nucleotide sequence: TGCAGTGCCAAAGGACTAGCAGTTGGCGATACGCAGTATTTT.

To note about this clonotype: The CDR3 ends on some other residue instead of the conserved phenylalanine or tryptophan, so this is likely a read error. The chain combines TRBV3-1 with TRBJ2-3; 12 nucleotides align to TRBD2. In germline, CDR1 is LGHDT, CDR2 YNNKEL (reference sequence). The CDR3 consists of 21 residues. After removal of 0 bases from V and 2 bases from J, the junction contained 15 bases not matched to a gene. CDR3 region: CASSQDPRTSGVNPFTDTQYH. As DNA, the CDR3 is TGTGCCAGCAGCCAAGACCCCAGGACTAGCGGGGTAAACCCTTTCACAGATACGCAGTATCAT.

CDR3 coding DNA: TGCAGTGCTAGTTCGACAGGCGTCTCCTACGAGCAGTACTTC. Protein: CSASSTGVSYEQYF. The rearrangement links TRBV20-1 to TRBJ2-7; possibly TRBD1 for D (6 bases). Trimming left V 3 bases short and J 0 bases short, with 12 bases between. The CDR3 spans 14 residues. Germline-derived CDR1 and CDR2 are DFQATT and SNEGSKA (reference sequence).

The chain couples TRBV5-6 to TRBJ2-3, with D perhaps matching TRBD1 (5 bases). Germline V gives CDR1 SGHDT, CDR2 YYEEEE. Trimming stripped 5 bases from V and 2 bases from J, with 15 bases between. This CDR3 contains 15 residues. CDR3 sequence reads: CASSGRTRYTDTQYF. The CDR3 DNA follows: TGTGCCAGCAGTGGCCGGACACGCTACACAGATACGCAGTATTTT.

This clonotype is a singleton in its sample. The chain uses TRBV7-3 and TRBJ2-1; 16 positions match TRBD2. Looked up from germline, CDR1 is SGHTA and CDR2 is FQGTGA. V gave up 1 base and J gave up 7 bases; unmatched junction bases: 13. The CDR3 sequence is 20 residues long. This CDR3 is CASSLRGGLAGGRYGNEQFF. CDR3 DNA: TGTGCCAGCAGCTTAAGAGGGGGACTAGCGGGGGGGCGTTACGGAAATGAGCAGTTCTTC.

The V gene is TRBV20-1, the J gene TRBJ2-3; D may be TRBD2 (5 bases). This CDR3 comprises 13 residues. V gave up 2 bases and J gave up 3 bases, with 9 bases separating them. From germline, CDR1 is DFQATT and CDR2 SNEGSKA (reference sequence). CDR3 sequence (DNA): TGCAGTGCTAGACGACCGGGGACAGATACGCAGTATTTT. Amino acids: CSARRPGTDTQYF.

The chain employs TRBV10-3 and TRBJ2-5; D may match TRBD1 or TRBD2 (6 bases each). With the DNA end fitting TRBJ2-7 better, the J assignment may be wrong. Germline CDR1 is ENHRY and CDR2 is SYGVKD. This CDR3 contains 16 residues. CDR3 in amino acids: CAIGTRSPQGGYEQYF. The CDR3 region has the DNA TGTGCCATCGGCACCCGATCCCCACAGGGAGGCTACGAGCAGTACTTC.

This chain uses TRBV12-3 or TRBV12-4 with TRBJ2-3; D is perhaps TRBD1 (5 bases). This CDR3 spans 14 amino acids. Trimming cost V 2 bases and J 5 bases, with 11 bases left between them. The CDR3 reads CASSLTQGRDTQYF. CDR3 sequence (DNA): TGTGCCAGCAGTTTAACGCAGGGCAGAGATACGCAGTATTTT.

This clonotype was seen a handful of times. The rearrangement joins TRBV7-2 to TRBJ2-3, with TRBD2 matching over 7 bases. From germline, CDR1 is SGHTA and CDR2 FQGNSA. With 1 base clipped from V and 5 bases from J, the junction kept 9 bases outside the gene matches. There are 16 residues in the CDR3. The CDR3 loop is CASSLDLETGGDTQYF. CDR3 DNA sequence: TGTGCCAGCAGCTTAGATCTCGAGACGGGGGGAGATACGCAGTATTTT.

This clonotype was seen more than once but under ten times. The chain recombines TRBV20-1 with TRBJ2-7; 7 nucleotides agree with TRBD2. With 1 base clipped from V and 6 bases from J, the junction kept 9 bases outside the gene matches. The CDR3 sequence is 14 residues long. Per the germline V gene, CDR1 is DFQATT and CDR2 is SNEGSKA (reference sequence). CDR3 in amino acids: CSARATAGRSEQYF. The CDR3 region has the DNA TGCAGTGCTAGAGCGACAGCGGGAAGAAGCGAGCAGTACTTC.

J is TRBJ2-2 and V is TRBV20-1; 10 nucleotides match TRBD1. Germline values: CDR1 DFQATT, CDR2 SNEGSKA (reference sequence). V was clipped by 5 bases and J by 0 bases; unmatched bases: 0. The CDR3 length is 14 residues. The CDR3 protein is CSAGQGANTGELFF. CDR3 DNA sequence: TGCAGTGCTGGACAGGGGGCGAACACCGGGGAGCTGTTTTTT.

The chain couples TRBV7-2 to TRBJ2-7; D is tentatively TRBD1 or TRBD2 (7 bases each). The germline V and J ends were trimmed by 5 bases and 10 bases, with 18 bases remaining between them. Germline assignment: CDR1 SGHTA and CDR2 FQGNSA. The CDR3 length is 13 residues. The CDR3 is CASSAQGRGIQYF. CDR3 coding DNA: TGTGCCAGCAGCGCACAGGGGAGGGGGATCCAGTACTTC.

This sequence joins TRBV6-1 and TRBJ1-4; D possibly corresponds to TRBD1 (5 bases). From germline, CDR1 is MNHNS and CDR2 SASEGT. This CDR3 comprises 14 residues. The V and J ends lost 6 bases and 8 bases respectively, with 16 bases between them. CDR3 nucleotides: TGTGCCAGCAGCCGGGGGGGAACTGGGGAAAAACTGTTTTTT. Its translation: CASSRGGTGEKLFF.

The chain joins TRBV2 to TRBJ1-2; the match to TRBD1 covers 8 bases. The ends lost 6 bases at V and 6 bases at J; junction bases unmatched: 12. The CDR3 contains 15 residues. CDR1 SNHLY and CDR2 FYNNEI come from the germline V gene. CDR3 bases: TGTGCCAGCAGCAGGCTGGCAGGGGGCGGACATGGCTACACCTTC. This translates into CASSRLAGGGHGYTF. The variable domain in full, with the rest retrieved from reference TRBV2 and TRBJ1-2, is EPEVTQTPSHQVTQMGQEVILRCVPISNHLYFYWYRQILGQKVEFLVSFYNNEISEKSEIFDDQFSVERPDGSNFTLKIRSTKLEDSAMYFCASSRLAGGGHGYTFGSGTRLTVV.

This chain connects TRBV5-6 to TRBJ1-4; maybe TRBD1 (5 bases). V dropped 6 bases and J dropped 8 bases, with 23 bases sitting between them. This CDR3 has 16 residues. Looked up from germline, CDR1 is SGHDT and CDR2 is YYEEEE. The CDR3, as DNA: TGTGCCAGCACCCAGGTCGGGGGACGCAGCCGGGAAAAACTGTTTTTT. It encodes CASTQVGGRSREKLFF.

This clonotype was picked up one time. The gene calls are TRBV6-2 or TRBV6-3 and TRBJ1-5, with unresolved D. Trimming cost V 0 bases and J 4 bases, with 7 bases left between them. Germline lookup yields CDR1 MNHEY and CDR2 SVGEGT. The CDR3 extends over 14 amino acids. The CDR3 sequence is CASSYSSPNQPQHF. The CDR3 DNA reads as TGTGCCAGCAGTTACTCGAGCCCGAATCAGCCCCAGCATTTT.

The gene calls are TRBV20-1 and TRBJ2-5; TRBD1 is a possible D gene (5 bases). This CDR3 is built from 14 residues. The V end was cut by 1 base, the J end by 1 base, with 10 bases between. Germline-derived CDR1 and CDR2 are DFQATT and SNEGSKA (reference sequence). The CDR3 DNA is TGCAGTGCTAGAGTTGCAGGGATCCAAGAGACCCAGTACTTC. This encodes CSARVAGIQETQYF.